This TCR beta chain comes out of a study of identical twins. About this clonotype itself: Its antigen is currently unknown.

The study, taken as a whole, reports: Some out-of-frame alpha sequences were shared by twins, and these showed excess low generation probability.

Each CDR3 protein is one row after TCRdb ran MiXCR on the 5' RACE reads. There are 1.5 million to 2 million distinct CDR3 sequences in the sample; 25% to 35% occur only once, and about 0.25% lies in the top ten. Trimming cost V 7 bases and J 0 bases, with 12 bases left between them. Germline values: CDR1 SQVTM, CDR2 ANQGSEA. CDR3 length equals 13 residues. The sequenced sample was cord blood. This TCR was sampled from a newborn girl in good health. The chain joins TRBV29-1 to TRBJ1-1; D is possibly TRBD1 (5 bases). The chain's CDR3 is CSGGSGMNTEAFF. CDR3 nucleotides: TGCAGCGGGGGGTCAGGGATGAACACTGAAGCTTTCTTT.